One and the same sample provided the 21 T cell receptor beta chains below, sequenced in a study of T-cell reconstitution after alpha-beta-depleted transplantation in children. Using unique molecular identifiers, the investigators prepared the TCRbeta library. MiXCR, applied by TCRdb to the PCR reads, yields one record per CDR3 protein. The table records approximately 490,000 distinct CDR3 sequences, 12% of them present only once. Specimen: PBMCs from the stem cell graft donor, collected from the stem cell graft. The receptors originated from a human donor who donated a stem cell graft to a child with combined immunodeficiency.

The CDR3 region is CASSPNAGELFF. The CDR3 bases are TGTGCCAGCAGCCCCAACGCCGGGGAGCTGTTTTTT. The chain employs TRBV12-3 or TRBV12-4 and TRBJ2-2, with D hard to call. Trimming shortened V by 6 bases and J by 6 bases, and 8 bases separated the two germline ends. The CDR3 loop spans 12 amino acids.

This clonotype was counted many times. The genes are TRBV27 and TRBJ2-7; D uncertain. Looked up from germline, CDR1 is MNHEY and CDR2 is SMNVEV (reference sequence). V was cut by 3 bases and J by 0 bases, with 9 bases left in between. The CDR3 contains 14 residues. For the CDR3, the DNA is TGTGCCAGCAGTTTGAGGTTCGCCTCCTACGAGCAGTACTTC. It yields the protein CASSLRFASYEQYF.

The chain combines TRBV20-1 with TRBJ2-7; the D is unclear. The CDR3 is 15 amino acids. The germline V gene encodes CDR1 DFQATT and CDR2 SNEGSKA (reference sequence). V was pared by 3 bases and J by 4 bases, with 19 bases between. CDR3 region: CSASFMGSSLYEQYF. Here the CDR3 DNA reads TGCAGTGCTAGCTTTATGGGCAGCTCCTTGTACGAGCAGTACTTC.

This clonotype was found a few times. The chain recombines TRBV19 with TRBJ2-1; 14 bases agree with TRBD2. V was pared by 1 base and J by 3 bases, with 5 bases of the junction left unmatched. CDR1 is LNHDA and CDR2 is SQIVND in the germline V gene (reference sequence). The CDR3 spans 18 residues. DNA of the CDR3: TGTGCCAGTAGTATAGGACTAGCGGGAGGGCCGGGCTACAATGAGCAGTTCTTC. It is translated as CASSIGLAGGPGYNEQFF. Looking up the rest from reference TRBV19 and TRBJ2-1 gives the full variable domain: DGGITQSPKYLFRKEGQNVTLSCEQNLNHDAMYWYRQDPGQGLRLIYYSQIVNDFQKGDIAEGYSVSREKKESFPLTVTSAQKNPTAFYLCASSIGLAGGPGYNEQFFGPGTRLTVL.

This clonotype was counted ten times or more. This chain uses TRBV9 with TRBJ2-1; 7 bases line up with TRBD1. V lost 4 bases and J lost 5; bases outside the gene matches: 15. The CDR3 runs to 17 residues. Germline V lookup: CDR1 SGDLS, CDR2 YYNGEE. CDR3 in DNA: TGTGCCAGCAGCTGGTCCGGACAGGCCAACTATCACAATGAGCAGTTCTTC. Translated: CASSWSGQANYHNEQFF.

This clonotype has a count of ten or more. This chain joins TRBV11-3 and TRBJ2-3, with 12 bases lining up with TRBD2. Germline trimming cut 1 base from V and 3 bases from J; bases unmatched to any gene: 5. The CDR3 runs 17 residues. Germline V CDR1 and CDR2: SGHNT, YENEEA. The CDR3 region has the DNA TGTGCCAGCAGCTTAGGCGGACTAGCGGGGACTACAGATACGCAGTATTTT. This encodes CASSLGGLAGTTDTQYF. The variable domain in full, completed from reference TRBV11-3 and TRBJ2-3, reads EAGVVQSPRYKIIEKKQPVAFWCNPISGHNTLYWYLQNLGQGPELLIRYENEEAVDDSQLPKDRFSAERLKGVDSTLKIQPAELGDSAVYLCASSLGGLAGTTDTQYFGPGTRLTVL.

The chain joins TRBV20-1 to TRBJ2-1; D is ambiguous. Germline values: CDR1 DFQATT, CDR2 SNEGSKA (reference sequence). This CDR3 contains 15 residues. Trimming stripped 1 base from V and 5 bases from J, with 15 bases between. For the CDR3, the DNA is TGCAGTGCTAGAGTGCCCGTTGAATGGGACAATGAGCAGTTCTTC. Protein: CSARVPVEWDNEQFF.

This clonotype appeared a few times. V is TRBV18 and J is TRBJ2-7; D is ambiguous. V lost 3 bases, J lost 4 bases, and 10 bases lay in between. This CDR3 spans 13 amino acids. Per germline, CDR1 KGHSH and CDR2 LQKENI. The CDR3 nucleotides read TGTGCCAGCTCACCGGAGATAGCTTACGAGCAGTACTTC. It codes for CASSPEIAYEQYF.

V usage is TRBV12-3 or TRBV12-4 and J usage is TRBJ2-1; D is unclear. The V and J ends lost 4 bases and 1 base respectively, with 8 bases between them. The CDR3 runs 14 residues. The CDR3 DNA sequence: TGTGCCAGCAGTTCGTACAATTCCTACAATGAGCAGTTCTTC. Translation gives CASSSYNSYNEQFF.

This clonotype was counted between two and nine times. The chain couples TRBV19 to TRBJ2-2; 10 positions agree with TRBD1. The CDR3 extends over 12 amino acids. Germline CDR1 reads LNHDA; CDR2 reads SQIVND (reference sequence). The J segment lost 6 bases and the V segment lost 8 bases, leaving 0 bases of the junction unmatched. The DNA of the CDR3 is TGTGCCAGTGGACAGGGGGCCGGGGAGCTGTTTTTT. Translated: CASGQGAGELFF.

A few counts support this clonotype. The genes are TRBV30 and TRBJ2-7, with TRBD1 identical over 7 bases. Losses at the gene ends were 0 bases for V and 6 bases for J; bases not matched to a gene: 5. Germline loops: CDR1 GTSNPN, CDR2 SVGIG (reference sequence). This CDR3 is 13 amino acids long. CDR3 amino acids: CAWSVQGLGEQYF. The CDR3 region has the DNA TGTGCCTGGAGTGTACAGGGGCTGGGCGAGCAGTACTTC.

The chain carries TRBV12-3 or TRBV12-4 and TRBJ1-4; the D is unclear. Between the trimmed V and J ends, which lost 5 bases and 4 bases, there was a span of 20 bases. The CDR3 is made up of 17 amino acids. The CDR3 DNA reads as TGTGCCAGCAGTCTGGGCGGGATTGGAGGCGGTAATGAAAAACTGTTTTTT. Translation gives CASSLGGIGGGNEKLFF.

This chain connects TRBV5-6 to TRBJ1-2; 9 nucleotides line up with TRBD1. The junction had 9 bases not matched to a gene; V was cut back by 3 bases and J by 9 bases. Germline V lookup: CDR1 SGHDT, CDR2 YYEEEE. The CDR3 length is 14 residues. The CDR3 DNA is TGTGCCAGCAGCTGGGGGACAGGGCCTAAACGCTACACCTTC. Protein sequence: CASSWGTGPKRYTF.

V usage is TRBV5-1 and J usage is TRBJ2-7; D perhaps matches TRBD2 (5 bases). The V and J ends lost 0 bases and 6 bases respectively, with 10 bases between them. Germline V gene sequence: CDR1 SGHRS, CDR2 YFSETQ. CDR3 length: 13 amino acids. In DNA, the CDR3 is TGCGCCAGCAGCTTGGCGGGGATGTCCGAGCAGTACTTC. It is translated as CASSLAGMSEQYF.

At least ten counts were recorded for this clonotype. V usage is TRBV7-4 and J usage is TRBJ2-2; 7 positions match TRBD2. With 3 bases clipped from V and 7 bases from J, the junction kept 5 bases outside the gene matches. From germline, CDR1 is SGHVT and CDR2 SQSDAQ. The CDR3 has 14 residues. The CDR3 DNA follows: TGTGCCAGCAGCTTTTCGAAGCGGGACGGGGAGCTGTTTTTT. It encodes CASSFSKRDGELFF.

This clonotype was seen ten or more times. This chain uses TRBV12-3 or TRBV12-4 with TRBJ2-3; 14 bases are shared with TRBD2. The CDR3 loop spans 17 amino acids. V shed 5 bases, J shed 3 bases, and the junction held 7 bases outside the gene matches. The CDR3 spells CASSLWTSGRRTDTQYF. The DNA of the CDR3 is TGTGCCAGCAGTCTATGGACTAGCGGGAGGAGGACAGATACGCAGTATTTT.

In this sample, this clonotype turned up a few times. This chain connects TRBV12-3 or TRBV12-4 to TRBJ2-5; D might be TRBD1 (6 bases). The germline V and J ends were trimmed by 3 bases and 5 bases, with 13 bases remaining between them. The CDR3 is 14 amino acids. The CDR3 coding sequence is TGTGCCAGCAGTTTTTTCCCTAGGGGGGAGACCCAGTACTTC. Amino acids: CASSFFPRGETQYF.

For this clonotype: Just one base apart from a much larger clone, this may be a read error. The chain uses TRBV4-3 and TRBJ2-7; a possible D gene is TRBD2 (5 bases). V gave up 3 bases and J gave up 4 bases, with 16 bases separating them. Germline-derived CDR1 and CDR2 are LGHNA and YSLEER. The CDR3 has 15 residues. In nucleotides, the CDR3 is TGCGCCAGCAGCCAGGACTCCTCGCTACAGTACGAGCAGTACTTC. It translates to CASSQDSSLQYEQYF.

In this sample, this clonotype turned up many times. The CDR3 region is CASSPSGTSSYYEQYF. The CDR3 coding sequence is TGTGCCAGCAGTCCCTCCGGGACTAGCTCCTACTACGAGCAGTACTTC. This chain connects TRBV6-1 to TRBJ2-7; TRBD2 matches at 9 bases. Trimming cost V 5 bases and J 3 bases; bases outside gene matches: 11. The CDR3 has 16 amino acids. From germline, CDR1 is MNHNS and CDR2 SASEGT.

The chain recombines TRBV6-1 with TRBJ2-7; 7 positions match TRBD1. The J segment lost 6 bases and the V segment lost 5 bases, leaving 7 bases of the junction unmatched. The CDR3 totals 13 residues. Germline V gene data show CDR1 as MNHNS and CDR2 as SASEGT. In nucleotides, the CDR3 is TGTGCCAGCAGTCGTCGACAGGGCGGCGAGCAGTACTTC. It codes for CASSRRQGGEQYF.

The chain recombines TRBV6-1 with TRBJ1-1, with D unclear. The CDR3 contains 13 residues. V gave up 5 bases and J gave up 7 bases, with 14 bases separating them. Germline assignment: CDR1 MNHNS and CDR2 SASEGT. CDR3 DNA sequence: TGTGCCAGCAGTCCCCAGAGACCTGGTGAAGCTTTCTTT. Protein sequence: CASSPQRPGEAFF.